This TCR beta chain was identified during a study of T cells in Graves' hyperthyroidism and ophthalmopathy. There are many counts of this clonotype. Its antigen is as yet unknown. Its ends do not fully match the called genes, so a read error is possible. Regarding the study as a whole: A model of 13 V-J features distinguished ophthalmopathy from stable hyperthyroidism.

Using RNA transcripts as the source, TCR beta CDR3 regions were amplified. In the first-round RT-PCR of the TCR CDR3, the HTBI primer set was used. Using its own MiXCR run on the multiplex PCR reads, TCRdb lists one record per CDR3 protein. This table holds approximately 500,000 distinct CDR3 sequences, under 60% found once. The sequencing input was peripheral blood or thyroid tissue (not recorded which). The receptor was derived from a woman aged 18 to 35 with Graves' hyperthyroidism.

CDR3 amino acids: CASSWREADAFF. The CDR3 DNA sequence: TGTGCCAGCAGTTGGCGGGAGGCTGATGCTTTCTTT. The gene calls are TRBV6-2 or TRBV6-3 and TRBJ1-1; D not resolved. CDR1 is MNHEY and CDR2 is SVGEGT in the germline V gene. The CDR3 is made up of 12 amino acids.